Reported below is one T cell receptor (beta chain). The sample originates from a study of blood T cell repertoires in COVID-19. In the study overall: There were acute and convalescent COVID-19 samples, and they came from the United States, Italy and Spain. From T cells, B-cell-depleted T cells, or PBMCs came the material, which was cDNA or gDNA.

Authors' analysis steps: Nucleated cell counts were estimated from reference gene primer amplification. Repertoires were generated with immunoSEQ multiplex PCR, while TCRdb's copy carries only in-frame clones and drops some. Clonal size and the V and J genes are those of that table, whereas D and trimming came from the DNA. The sample contains under 100,000 clones, approximately 80% of which appear only once. Trimming took 6 bases from V and 5 from J, leaving 10 bases between them. The germline V gene encodes CDR1 ENHRY and CDR2 SYGVKD. The CDR3 has 12 amino acids. Sequenced sample: peripheral blood. This chain links TRBV10-3 with TRBJ1-1; D unresolved. This clonotype originated in a woman in her thirties or forties with active or convalescent COVID-19. In nucleotides, the CDR3 is TGTGCCATCAGGTCAGGCGAGACTGAAGCTTTCTTT. Its protein is CAIRSGETEAFF.